Below are 31 T cell receptor beta chains sequenced from a single sample in a study of identical twins. Each CDR3 protein is one row after TCRdb ran MiXCR on the 5' RACE reads. The repertoire has 420,000 or so distinct CDR3 sequences, under 20% of them found once; the top ten carry around 10%. Sequenced input: naive T cells sorted from blood. The receptors shown here come from a man between 50 and 59 years old in good health.

The chain has TRBV20-1 and TRBJ2-2; no definite D call. CDR1 is DFQATT, CDR2 SNEGSKA, per germline (reference sequence). The CDR3 loop spans 14 amino acids. Trimming took off 3 bases at V and 4 bases at J, with 12 bases between the two ends. The CDR3: CSASLPASTGELFF. Here the CDR3 DNA reads TGCAGTGCTAGTCTCCCGGCCAGCACCGGGGAGCTGTTTTTT.

J is TRBJ1-1 and V is TRBV12-3 or TRBV12-4; D is ambiguous. Trimming cost V 2 bases and J 1 base, with 5 bases left between them. The CDR3 runs to 13 residues. CDR3 DNA: TGTGCCAGCAGTTTAATCCGGAACACTGAAGCTTTCTTT. Its translation: CASSLIRNTEAFF.

This clonotype was observed once. The chain uses TRBV15 and TRBJ2-5; the D gene is possibly TRBD2 (6 bases). V lost 1 base to trimming and J lost 5 bases, with 23 bases between them. The germline V gene encodes CDR1 LNHNV and CDR2 YYDKDF (reference sequence). The CDR3 has 18 residues. The DNA for the CDR3 is TGTGCCACCAGCAGAGCTCTACGTACCGGGATCGGAGGGGAGACCCAGTACTTC. As protein: CATSRALRTGIGGETQYF.

Of note for this clonotype: This sequence may be a read error, since a much larger clone differs from it by one base. The chain has TRBV6-2 or TRBV6-3 and TRBJ1-5, with 7 positions matching TRBD1. This CDR3 comprises 13 residues. The germline CDR1 and CDR2 sequences are MNHEY and SVGEGT. J lost 6 bases, V lost 4 bases, and 3 bases had no gene match. The CDR3 sequence: CASSFRQGQPQHF. DNA for the CDR3: TGTGCCAGCAGTTTCCGACAGGGTCAGCCCCAGCATTTT.

This chain links TRBV4-3 with TRBJ1-1; no clear D. With 0 bases removed from V and 5 bases from J, the gap between germline ends came to 10 bases. CDR1 and CDR2 from the germline V gene are LGHNA and YSLEER. The CDR3 spans 14 residues. In nucleotides, the CDR3 is TGCGCCAGCAGCCAAGATCCGGGAAAGACTGAAGCTTTCTTT. Translating gives CASSQDPGKTEAFF.

This chain joins TRBV6-2 or TRBV6-3 and TRBJ2-3; 13 positions match TRBD2. The CDR3 extends over 16 amino acids. Per germline, CDR1 MNHEY and CDR2 SVGEGT. The ends lost 7 bases at V and 3 bases at J; junction bases unmatched: 7. CDR3 residues: CASTQGTSGVTDTQYF. The CDR3 DNA sequence: TGTGCCAGCACCCAAGGGACTAGCGGGGTGACAGATACGCAGTATTTT.

This clonotype appeared a few times. This chain connects TRBV6-1 to TRBJ2-3, with 11 bases identical to TRBD2. The V segment lost 6 bases and the J segment 4 bases; nucleotides outside the gene matches: 9. Germline CDR1 is MNHNS and CDR2 is SASEGT. The CDR3 consists of 16 residues. The CDR3 coding sequence is TGTGCCAGCAGCTCGGGACTAGCGGCACGGGCAGATACGCAGTATTTT. Encoded protein: CASSSGLAARADTQYF.

This clonotype was seen repeatedly, ten times or more. V is TRBV11-3 and J is TRBJ2-1; 9 nucleotides match TRBD2. V shed 5 bases and J 2 bases; nucleotides not matched to a gene: 4. CDR3 length: 15 amino acids. Looked up from germline, CDR1 is SGHNT and CDR2 is YENEEA. The CDR3 region has the DNA TGTGCCAGCAGCCCGGGACTAGCTGCCTACAATGAGCAGTTCTTC. Residues: CASSPGLAAYNEQFF.

The chain has TRBV29-1 and TRBJ2-5; 9 nucleotides match TRBD2. This CDR3 is built from 15 residues. The junction had 11 bases not matched to a gene; V was cut back by 7 bases and J by 2 bases. Looked up from germline, CDR1 is SQVTM and CDR2 is ANQGSEA. This chain's CDR3 is CSAGLAGFRQETQYF. The CDR3 bases are TGCAGCGCGGGGCTAGCGGGATTCCGGCAAGAGACCCAGTACTTC.

There are a few counts of this clonotype. CDR3 in amino acids: CAISESSGRAQETQYF. The DNA for the CDR3 is TGTGCCATCAGTGAGTCGAGCGGGAGGGCCCAGGAGACCCAGTACTTC. The J gene is TRBJ2-5, the V gene TRBV10-3; 10 positions match TRBD2. The CDR3 runs to 16 residues. V gave up 0 bases and J gave up 5 bases; unmatched junction bases: 6. Germline lookup yields CDR1 ENHRY and CDR2 SYGVKD.

The chain employs TRBV15 and TRBJ2-5; maybe TRBD2 (6 bases). Trimming took off 1 base at V and 2 bases at J, with 11 bases between the two ends. Per the germline V gene, CDR1 is LNHNV and CDR2 is YYDKDF (reference sequence). The CDR3 is 15 amino acids. The chain's CDR3 is CATSRASGRQETQYF. Written as DNA, the CDR3 is TGTGCCACCAGCAGAGCCAGCGGGCGGCAAGAGACCCAGTACTTC. Filled out from reference TRBV15 and TRBJ2-5, the complete variable domain reads DAMVIQNPRYQVTQFGKPVTLSCSQTLNHNVMYWYQQKSSQAPKLLFHYYDKDFNNEADTPDNFQSRRPNTSFCFLDIRSPGLGDTAMYLCATSRASGRQETQYFGPGTRLLVL.

This clonotype appeared many times. The chain links TRBV28 to TRBJ2-1; the D is unclear. Germline V gene data show CDR1 as MDHEN and CDR2 as SYDVKM. V gave up 6 bases and J gave up 1 base, with 13 bases separating them. The CDR3 has 15 residues. The CDR3 loop is CASSPTDRSYNEQFF. For the CDR3, the DNA is TGTGCCAGCAGCCCCACCGATAGGTCCTACAATGAGCAGTTCTTC.

This clonotype was counted only a few times. CDR3 bases: TGCAGTGCTATAGGTACAGGGAGAAAGGGGAACACTGAAGCTTTCTTT. Translation gives CSAIGTGRKGNTEAFF. This chain uses TRBV20-1 with TRBJ1-1, with TRBD1 as a possible D gene (6 bases). V was pared by 4 bases and J by 1 base, with 19 bases between. The V gene's germline CDR1 is DFQATT and CDR2 SNEGSKA (reference sequence). This CDR3 is 16 amino acids long.

The chain combines TRBV5-1 with TRBJ2-7, with 9 nucleotides matching TRBD1. Germline V gene sequence: CDR1 SGHRS, CDR2 YFSETQ. Trimming at V came to 5 bases and at J to 7 bases, leaving 7 bases not matched to a gene. The CDR3 runs to 13 residues. The CDR3 is CASRSGTGNEQYF. Written as DNA, the CDR3 is TGCGCCAGCAGGTCCGGGACAGGGAATGAGCAGTACTTC. Combining the CDR3 with reference TRBV5-1 and TRBJ2-7 gives the whole variable domain KAGVTQTPRYLIKTRGQQVTLSCSPISGHRSVSWYQQTPGQGLQFLFEYFSETQRNKGNFPGRFSGRQFSNSRSEMNVSTLELGDSALYLCASRSGTGNEQYFGPGTRLTVT.

This chain joins TRBV2 and TRBJ2-6; TRBD2 agrees at 15 bases. J gave up 0 bases and V 7 bases, and 7 bases lay outside the gene matches. The length of the CDR3 is 19 residues. Germline assignment: CDR1 SNHLY and CDR2 FYNNEI. CDR3 amino acids: CASNWTSGGDSSGANVLTF. CDR3 nucleotide sequence: TGTGCCAGCAACTGGACTAGCGGGGGGGATAGCTCTGGGGCCAACGTCCTGACTTTC.

V and J are TRBV4-3 and TRBJ2-5; weak D call: TRBD1 (5 bases). The CDR3 consists of 16 residues. The ends were cut back, 1 base at V and 1 base at J, with 13 bases in the middle. CDR1 is LGHNA, CDR2 YSLEER, per germline. The CDR3 region has the DNA TGCGCCAGCAGCCAAGGGGTCAGGGCTACCCAAGAGACCCAGTACTTC. Translation gives CASSQGVRATQETQYF.

Notes on this clonotype: This clone may be a read error of a much larger clone one base away. This chain uses TRBV20-1 with TRBJ1-1; 8 nucleotides agree with TRBD1. The CDR3 contains 17 residues. Germline values: CDR1 DFQATT, CDR2 SNEGSKA (reference sequence). The CDR3 nucleotides read TGCAGTGCTAGAGATTCCGGACAGGGCCCCCGGAACACTGAAGCTCTCTTT. Its protein is CSARDSGQGPRNTEALF.

The chain combines TRBV5-1 with TRBJ1-5; D is uncertain. Germline CDR1 SGHRS, CDR2 YFSETQ. Trimming shortened V by 3 bases and J by 2 bases, and 6 bases separated the two germline ends. The CDR3 runs 13 residues. CDR3 amino acids: CASSWEGNQPQHF. The CDR3 DNA sequence: TGCGCCAGCAGCTGGGAGGGCAATCAGCCCCAGCATTTT. Filled out from reference TRBV5-1 and TRBJ1-5, the complete variable domain reads KAGVTQTPRYLIKTRGQQVTLSCSPISGHRSVSWYQQTPGQGLQFLFEYFSETQRNKGNFPGRFSGRQFSNSRSEMNVSTLELGDSALYLCASSWEGNQPQHFGDGTRLSIL.

There are a few counts of this clonotype. The chain carries TRBV27 and TRBJ1-1, with TRBD1 as a possible D gene (5 bases). Trimming pared 3 bases from V and 0 bases from J, leaving 14 bases between. This CDR3 region has 16 residues. Germline V gene lookup returns CDR1 MNHEY and CDR2 SMNVEV (reference sequence). CDR3 loop: CASSFRQGRVNTEAFF. The CDR3 bases are TGTGCCAGCAGTTTCCGGCAGGGAAGAGTGAACACTGAAGCTTTCTTT.

V and J are TRBV20-1 and TRBJ1-2; no clear D gene. Germline V lookup: CDR1 DFQATT, CDR2 SNEGSKA (reference sequence). The length of the CDR3 is 13 residues. The V and J ends lost 0 bases and 7 bases respectively, with 12 bases between them. As DNA, the CDR3 is TGCAGTGCTAGAGATACCCTGGAGGCTGGCTACACCTTC. Protein sequence: CSARDTLEAGYTF.

V gene TRBV12-3 or TRBV12-4 combines with J gene TRBJ1-6; 9 positions agree with TRBD1. V lost 3 bases to trimming and J lost 9 bases; unmatched junction nucleotides: 6. There are 15 residues in the CDR3. The CDR3 sequence: CASSFYRGRSSPLHF. The DNA for the CDR3 is TGTGCCAGCAGTTTTTACAGGGGGCGAAGTTCACCCCTCCACTTT.

V gene TRBV29-1 combines with J gene TRBJ2-1, with D possibly TRBD2 on 6 matching bases. CDR3 size: 14 residues. Trimming took off 8 bases at V and 7 bases at J, with 21 bases between the two ends. Germline values: CDR1 SQVTM, CDR2 ANQGSEA. CDR3 nucleotides: TGCAGCTGCTCGCTAGCGCCGTACAATAATGAGCAGTTCTTC. Encoded protein: CSCSLAPYNNEQFF.

A single count supports this clonotype. The junction does not match germline at one end; this may be a read error. The chain uses TRBV20-1 and TRBJ1-5; 7 bases align to TRBD1. This CDR3 is built from 14 residues. CDR1 is DFQATT and CDR2 is SNEGSKA in the germline V gene (reference sequence). The CDR3 loop reads CSARQGVANRPQHF. CDR3 sequence (DNA): TGCAGTGCTCGACAGGGAGTTGCCAATCGGCCCCAGCATTTT.

This clonotype was recorded many times. The rearrangement uses TRBV5-1 and TRBJ1-6, with a possible D match to TRBD1 (6 bases). The germline gives CDR1 SGHRS, CDR2 YFSETQ. Between the trimmed V and J ends, which lost 1 base and 10 bases, there was a span of 15 bases. CDR3 length equals 15 residues. The chain's CDR3 is CASSLNLDRGSPLHF. For the CDR3, the DNA is TGCGCCAGCAGCTTGAATCTGGACAGAGGGTCACCCCTCCACTTT.

This clonotype was counted a few times. The chain recombines TRBV18 with TRBJ2-7; D assignment may be TRBD1 or TRBD2 (5 bases each). The V end lost 3 bases, the J end lost 6 bases, and 12 bases lay between the germline ends. The germline V gene encodes CDR1 KGHSH and CDR2 LQKENI. The length of the CDR3 is 13 residues. The CDR3: CASSPRGEGEQYF. Here the CDR3 DNA reads TGTGCCAGCTCACCGAGGGGAGAAGGCGAGCAGTACTTC. Complete variable domain (other parts from reference TRBV18 and TRBJ2-7): NAGVMQNPRHLVRRRGQEARLRCSPMKGHSHVYWYRQLPEEGLKFMVYLQKENIIDESGMPKERFSAEFPKEGPSILRIQQVVRGDSAAYFCASSPRGEGEQYFGPGTRLTVT.

This clonotype occurred many times. The V and J genes are TRBV20-1 and TRBJ1-1, with 7 bases identical to TRBD1. Looked up from germline, CDR1 is DFQATT and CDR2 is SNEGSKA (reference sequence). There are 12 residues in the CDR3. V was pared by 6 bases and J by 6 bases, with 7 bases of the junction left unmatched. The CDR3 loop is CSAVGTDAEAFF. The CDR3, as DNA: TGCAGTGCCGTTGGGACAGACGCTGAAGCTTTCTTT.

This clonotype was found a few times. The J gene is TRBJ1-6, the V gene TRBV18; no reliable D call. CDR1 is KGHSH and CDR2 is LQKENI in the germline V gene. This CDR3 has 15 residues. Trimming shortened V by 4 bases and J by 8 bases, and 15 bases separated the two germline ends. The CDR3, as DNA: TGTGCCAGCTCACACGACGGACCGGCTGATTCACCCCTCCACTTT. Encoded protein: CASSHDGPADSPLHF.

This clonotype was recorded at least ten times. This chain joins TRBV20-1 and TRBJ2-1; TRBD2 matches 8 bases. Trimming took 3 bases from V and 8 from J; bases not matched to a gene: 12. CDR3 length: 15 residues. CDR1 is DFQATT, CDR2 SNEGSKA, per germline (reference sequence). The DNA of the CDR3 is TGCAGTGCTAGGGGAGGGACTAGGACATGGGATGAGCAGTTCTTC. Protein: CSARGGTRTWDEQFF.

This clonotype was seen a few times. V gene TRBV20-1 combines with J gene TRBJ2-1; D unclear. This CDR3 region has 16 residues. Between the trimmed V and J ends, which lost 3 bases and 2 bases, there was a span of 17 bases. Germline V CDR1 and CDR2: DFQATT, SNEGSKA (reference sequence). Here the CDR3 DNA reads TGCAGTGCTAGTTTTTTGGCCGAACGCACCTACAATGAGCAGTTCTTC. Its translation is CSASFLAERTYNEQFF.

The rearrangement uses TRBV18 and TRBJ2-6, with 7 bases aligning to TRBD1. V was clipped by 6 bases and J by 2 bases; unmatched bases: 4. CDR1 KGHSH and CDR2 LQKENI come from the germline V gene. This CDR3 has 15 residues. As DNA, the CDR3 is TGTGCCAGCTCCCTGGACAGGACTGGGGCCAACGTCCTGACTTTC. This gives the protein CASSLDRTGANVLTF.

This clonotype showed up many times. This sequence joins TRBV28 and TRBJ2-7, with TRBD1 identical over 9 bases. The length of the CDR3 is 15 residues. J lost 1 base, V lost 2 bases, and 3 bases had no gene match. Germline CDR1 MDHEN, CDR2 SYDVKM. In DNA, the CDR3 is TGTGCCAGCAGTTTACCCGGGACAGGGTCCTACGAGCAGTACTTC. Translating it yields CASSLPGTGSYEQYF.